A single sample is the source of the 22 T cell receptor beta chains below, sequenced in a study of tumor-infiltrating lymphocytes in primary liver carcinoma. For each extraction, RNA and DNA were obtained together from around 20-30 mg of unsorted bulk tissue. A primer in the constant region served to generate TCR beta cDNA from 450 to 600 ng of total RNA. Construction of TCR beta libraries relied on three successive nested multiplex PCR rounds employing slightly modified ARM-PCR. PCR rounds one and two used TRBV1-TRBV30 forward primers with a C-beta reverse primer for 9 to 10 cycles each. A single record per CDR3 protein comes from TCRdb applying MiXCR to the multiplex PCR reads. This sample carries approximately 40,000 distinct CDR3 sequences, around 66% of them seen once, and the ten largest clones take about 20%. Sequenced input: liver tumor tissue from sampling region 2. Subset indicated: tumor region T2, inferior pole. Receptors originate from a man aged 35 to 55 with primary liver carcinoma and hepatitis B virus infection.

In its sample, this clonotype ranks as medium-sized. V is TRBV12-3 or TRBV12-4 and J is TRBJ1-3, with D unclear. The CDR3 runs to 11 residues. V was pared by 5 bases and J by 7 bases, with 6 bases between. The CDR3: CASSPRNTIYF. For the CDR3, the DNA is TGTGCCAGCAGTCCCAGGAACACCATATATTTT.

As regards this clonotype: Germline is not matched at one junction end, which may reflect a read error. The chain couples TRBV5-1 to TRBJ2-2, with D perhaps matching TRBD1 or TRBD2 (5 bases each). The V gene's germline CDR1 is SGHRS and CDR2 YFSETQ. This CDR3 contains 16 residues. DNA of the CDR3: TGCGCCAGTAGCTCACATCACAGGACGAACACCGGGGAGTTGTTTTTT. Amino acids: CASSSHHRTNTGELFF. The entire variable domain, with the rest obtained from reference TRBV5-1 and TRBJ2-2, is as follows: KAGVTQTPRYLIKTRGQQVTLSCSPISGHRSVSWYQQTPGQGLQFLFEYFSETQRNKGNFPGRFSGRQFSNSRSEMNVSTLELGDSALYLCASSSHHRTNTGELFFGEGSRLTVL.

To note about this clonotype: One end of the junction is discordant with germline, which a read error may explain. The V gene is TRBV4-2, the J gene TRBJ2-3; perhaps TRBD2 as D (5 bases). Germline values: CDR1 LGHNA, CDR2 YNFKEQ. The CDR3 has 14 residues. This CDR3 reads CASSQGQEADTQCF. In DNA, the CDR3 is TGTGCCAGCAGCCAGGGTCAGGAGGCAGATACGCAGTGTTTT.

The gene calls are TRBV6-2 or TRBV6-3 and TRBJ2-1; D remains ambiguous. Trimming shortened V by 5 bases and J by 9 bases, and 14 bases separated the two germline ends. The length of the CDR3 is 13 residues. Germline assignment: CDR1 MNHEY and CDR2 SVGEGT. CDR3 nucleotide sequence: TGTGCCAGCAGTCCCGACGCCAGCATTGAGCAGTTCTTC. This codes for CASSPDASIEQFF.

This clonotype was seen repeatedly, ten times or more. The chain joins TRBV5-1 to TRBJ2-7, with D possibly matching TRBD1 (6 bases). Germline CDR1 SGHRS, CDR2 YFSETQ. V lost 0 bases, J lost 1 base, and 8 bases lay in between. The CDR3 length is 14 residues. For the CDR3, the DNA is TGCGCCAGCAGCTTGGGACAGGCTTCCTACGAGCAGTACTTC. This sequence encodes CASSLGQASYEQYF. Based on the CDR3 plus reference TRBV5-1 and TRBJ2-7, the full variable domain is KAGVTQTPRYLIKTRGQQVTLSCSPISGHRSVSWYQQTPGQGLQFLFEYFSETQRNKGNFPGRFSGRQFSNSRSEMNVSTLELGDSALYLCASSLGQASYEQYFGPGTRLTVT.

The chain recombines TRBV12-3 or TRBV12-4 with TRBJ2-1, with 9 bases that match TRBD2. The CDR3 spans 14 residues. Trimming removed 10 bases from V and 5 bases from J; junction bases left unmatched: 9. The CDR3 DNA reads TGTGCCAACAATGAGACTAGCGGAAACAATGAGCAGTTCTTC. Its translation is CANNETSGNNEQFF.

On this clonotype: An end of the junction does not agree with germline; a read error may underlie this. This chain connects TRBV7-9 to TRBJ1-2; TRBD1 agrees at 7 bases. Germline V gives CDR1 SEHNR, CDR2 FQNEAQ (reference sequence). The CDR3 has 16 amino acids. This CDR3 is CVSSLATEGTAYSYTF. For the CDR3, the DNA is TGTGTCAGCAGCTTAGCGACTGAAGGGACAGCTTATAGCTACACCTTC.

The V call is TRBV5-6, the J call TRBJ1-5; no firm D call. The DNA end lines up better with TRBJ2-3; the J call may be wrong. The CDR3 is made up of 13 amino acids. Per the germline V gene, CDR1 is SGHDT and CDR2 is YYEEEE. The CDR3 here is CASSFGPDQPQYF. CDR3 in DNA: TGTGCCAGCAGCTTTGGGCCGGATCAGCCTCAGTATTTT.

CDR3 protein: CASSSDSGETSTDTQYF. CDR3 DNA sequence: TGTGCCAGCAGCTCAGATTCGGGGGAGACTAGTACAGATACGCAGTATTTT. The V gene is TRBV11-2, the J gene TRBJ2-3, with D maybe TRBD2 (6 bases). CDR3 length: 17 residues. Deletions cut 4 bases from V and 3 bases from J, with 20 bases between. Looked up from germline, CDR1 is SGHAT and CDR2 is FQNNGV.

This clonotype was seen only a few times. A much larger clone differs by one base, so this may be a read error. In DNA form, the CDR3 reads TGTGCCAGCAGCACCGGATCCTACGGGCAGTACTTC. Amino acid sequence: CASSTGSYGQYF. The chain carries TRBV7-9 and TRBJ2-7; no clear D gene. This CDR3 has 12 amino acids. CDR1 is SEHNR, CDR2 FQNEAQ, per germline (reference sequence). Full variable domain (outside the CDR3, taken from reference TRBV7-9 and TRBJ2-7): DTGVSQNPRHKITKRGQNVTFRCDPISEHNRLYWYRQTLGQGPEFLTYFQNEAQLEKSRLLSDRFSAERPKGSFSTLEIQRTEQGDSAMYLCASSTGSYGQYFGPGTRLTVT.

By its share, this clonotype is large (0.1 to 1%). J is TRBJ2-1 and V is TRBV11-1; 11 bases align to TRBD2. Trimming took 2 bases from V and 1 from J; bases not matched to a gene: 7. This CDR3 contains 18 residues. Germline CDR1 is SGHAT and CDR2 is FQDESV (reference sequence). CDR3 loop: CASSLRSLAGGSYNEQFF. The DNA of the CDR3 is TGTGCCAGCAGCTTAAGATCCCTAGCGGGAGGATCCTACAATGAGCAGTTCTTC.

This clonotype is labeled as medium-sized (0.01 to 0.1%). The chain employs TRBV6-6 and TRBJ2-7; the D gene could be TRBD1 or TRBD2 (5 bases each). The CDR3 is made up of 14 amino acids. V lost 1 base and J lost 6, with 13 bases in between. Germline V lookup: CDR1 MNHNY, CDR2 SVGAGI (reference sequence). In nucleotides, the CDR3 is TGTGCCAGCAGTTACTACGGGACCTCAGTCGAGCAGTACTTC. The encoded protein is CASSYYGTSVEQYF.

As to this clonotype: The missing conserved phenylalanine or tryptophan at the end of this CDR3 makes a read error likely. This rearrangement joins TRBV29-1 to TRBJ1-1; D remains unclear. This CDR3 comprises 15 residues. In germline, CDR1 is SQVTM, CDR2 ANQGSEA. The V gene lost 6 bases and the J gene lost 0 bases, with 17 bases spanning the gap. CDR3 protein: CSVGAWWGMNTEAFV. DNA for the CDR3: TGCAGCGTCGGCGCATGGTGGGGTATGAACACTGAAGCTTTCGTT.

Concerning this clonotype: At one end the junction does not follow the germline gene, possibly because of a read error. The chain couples TRBV11-2 to TRBJ2-7, with D perhaps matching TRBD1 or TRBD2 (6 bases each). CDR1 SGHAT and CDR2 FQNNGV come from the germline V gene. The length of the CDR3 is 12 residues. CDR3 residues: CANSPGGYERYF. As DNA, the CDR3 is TGTGCCAACAGTCCCGGGGGCTACGAGCGGTATTTC.

A note on this clonotype: Possible read error: a much larger clone is one base away. The V call is TRBV5-1, the J call TRBJ2-7, with 15 bases that match TRBD2. The germline V gene encodes CDR1 SGHRS and CDR2 YFSETQ. The CDR3 runs 17 residues. V shed 6 bases, J shed 1 base, and the junction held 8 bases outside the gene matches. The CDR3 loop reads CASIRTSGRVGSYEQYF. In DNA form, the CDR3 reads TGCGCCAGCATCCGGACTAGCGGGAGGGTAGGGTCCTACGAGCAGTACTTC.

The chain combines TRBV28 with TRBJ1-2; D gene ambiguous. V shed 7 bases and J shed 6 bases, with 6 bases lying between them. This CDR3 contains 10 residues. Germline V gene lookup returns CDR1 MDHEN and CDR2 SYDVKM. The CDR3 DNA reads as TGTGCCAGCACTTTCAATGGCTACACCTTC. It codes for CASTFNGYTF.

Points on this clonotype: The junction departs from germline at one end; a sequencing error may be responsible. The chain uses TRBV29-1 and TRBJ2-3; perhaps TRBD2 as D (5 bases). The germline CDR1 and CDR2 sequences are SQVTM and ANQGSEA. The CDR3 loop spans 15 amino acids. The CDR3 region is CSVEDFTEGTDTQYF. CDR3 in DNA: TGCAGCGTTGAAGATTTTACAGAGGGAACGGATACTCAGTATTTT.

Points on this clonotype: An end of the junction differs from the germline gene, which may be a read error. This chain connects TRBV11-2 to TRBJ2-4; D may be TRBD1 (6 bases). Germline assignment: CDR1 SGHAT and CDR2 FQNNGV. There are 17 residues in the CDR3. CDR3 bases: TGTGCCAGTAGCTTATACCGGACAGCTCTAGCTAAAAACATTCAGTACTTC. Translation: CASSLYRTALAKNIQYF.

As regards this clonotype: At one of its ends the junction is not consistent with the germline gene, which may arise from a read error. This chain uses TRBV10-3 with TRBJ1-2; D perhaps matches TRBD1 (5 bases). CDR1 is ENHRY, CDR2 SYGVKD, per germline. This CDR3 has 14 amino acids. The CDR3 is CVISESWQGRGYTF. The CDR3 nucleotides read TGTGTCATCAGTGAGTCGTGGCAGGGACGTGGCTACACCTTC.

Remarks on this clonotype: Germline is not matched at one junction end, which may reflect a read error. The V and J genes are TRBV10-2 and TRBJ1-6; D is unresolved. The CDR3 runs to 14 residues. The V gene's germline CDR1 is WSHSY and CDR2 SAAADI. The CDR3, as DNA: TGCGCCAGTAGTGAGTCCATGGTTAATTCACCCCTCCACTTT. This gives the protein CASSESMVNSPLHF.

This clonotype was seen many times. A single base separates this from a much larger clone, so it may be a read error. This sequence joins TRBV10-3 and TRBJ1-1, with D uncertain. The CDR3 runs to 12 residues. Germline V lookup: CDR1 ENHRY, CDR2 SYGVKD. The CDR3 DNA sequence: TGTGCCATCAGTGACCCGTCCACTGAAGCTCTCTTT. This codes for CAISDPSTEALF.

Comments on this clonotype: At one end, the junction sequence differs from germline, possibly due to a read error. V is TRBV10-3 and J is TRBJ1-1; possibly TRBD1 for D (6 bases). There are 15 residues in the CDR3. Germline-derived CDR1 and CDR2 are ENHRY and SYGVKD. This CDR3 is CVISTGGQENTGAFF. In DNA, the CDR3 is TGTGTCATTTCCACCGGGGGACAAGAGAACACTGGAGCTTTCTTT.